The 9 T cell receptor beta chains below were found in one sample sequenced in a study of siplizumab effects on memory and regulatory T cells. Sequencing used immunoSEQ multiplex PCR; TCRdb keeps in-frame clones, though not all of them. Among tens of thousands of clones, just over 95% were seen once, and the ten largest hold about 0.091%. The sequencing input was naive CD8+ T cells sorted from blood. The source is a human donor in good health.

This chain links TRBV4-1 with TRBJ1-5; D unclear. The CDR3 is 14 residues long. Germline loops: CDR1 MGHRA, CDR2 YSYEKL. V shed 1 base and J shed 6 bases, with 10 bases lying between them. The CDR3 DNA reads as TGCGCCAGCAGCCAAGGCAGCGGCGGTCAGCCCCAGCATTTT. As protein: CASSQGSGGQPQHF.

The chain is built from TRBV19 and TRBJ1-1, with D tentatively TRBD1 (6 bases). Trimming removed 7 bases at V and 4 bases at J, with 13 bases between. The CDR3 contains 13 residues. The germline V gene encodes CDR1 LNHDA and CDR2 SQIVND (reference sequence). CDR3 residues: CASKAGVSTEAFF. CDR3 DNA: TGTGCCAGTAAGGCAGGGGTCTCCACTGAAGCTTTCTTT.

V is TRBV9 and J is TRBJ2-1, with TRBD2 identical over 7 bases. The CDR3 loop spans 14 amino acids. Unmatched junction bases numbered 3, after V lost 4 bases and J lost 2 bases. In germline, CDR1 is SGDLS, CDR2 YYNGEE. In nucleotides, the CDR3 is TGTGCCAGCAGCCCAGCGGGGACCTACAATGAGCAGTTCTTC. Encoded protein: CASSPAGTYNEQFF.

The J gene is TRBJ2-1, the V gene TRBV30; no reliable D call. Trimming removed 1 base from V and 1 base from J, with 5 bases in between. The CDR3 covers 13 residues. Germline V CDR1 and CDR2: GTSNPN, SVGIG (reference sequence). The CDR3 loop is CAWSGESYNEQFF. The CDR3 region has the DNA TGTGCCTGGAGTGGAGAATCCTACAATGAGCAGTTCTTC.

The chain couples TRBV9 to TRBJ2-3, with TRBD2 matching 15 bases. CDR1 and CDR2 (germline): SGDLS, YYNGEE. The ends lost 3 bases at V and 2 bases at J; junction bases unmatched: 7. This CDR3 has 18 amino acids. CDR3 sequence (DNA): TGTGCCAGCAGCGCCGGACTAGCGGGGGGGGCCTTCACAGATACGCAGTATTTT. Translated, it gives CASSAGLAGGAFTDTQYF.

The chain recombines TRBV9 with TRBJ2-7; D unresolved. The CDR3 runs 14 residues. Trimming pared 3 bases from V and 6 bases from J, leaving 16 bases between. Germline V gene sequence: CDR1 SGDLS, CDR2 YYNGEE. CDR3 residues: CASSANDDLREQYF. The CDR3 bases are TGTGCCAGCAGCGCCAATGATGATTTACGCGAGCAGTACTTC.

The chain employs TRBV27 and TRBJ2-2; D might be TRBD2 (5 bases). CDR3 length: 15 residues. The germline V gene encodes CDR1 MNHEY and CDR2 SMNVEV (reference sequence). The V end lost 3 bases, the J end lost 1 base, and 9 bases lay between the germline ends. DNA for the CDR3: TGTGCCAGCAGTTTGAGGGTACTGAACACCGGGGAGCTGTTTTTT. This sequence encodes CASSLRVLNTGELFF.

This clone appeared a single time. This chain connects TRBV5-4 to TRBJ2-1; 12 positions match TRBD2. Trimming removed 2 bases from V and 6 bases from J; junction bases left unmatched: 3. Looked up from germline, CDR1 is SGHNT and CDR2 is YYREEE (reference sequence). This CDR3 is 15 amino acids long. CDR3 residues: CASSFPSGGVNEQFF. CDR3 DNA sequence: TGTGCCAGCAGCTTCCCTAGCGGGGGGGTCAATGAGCAGTTCTTC.

In its sample, this clone was seen once. Additional DNA sequences in this sample encode the identical CDR3. This sequence joins TRBV9 and TRBJ2-7; possibly TRBD1 for D (5 bases). Per germline, CDR1 SGDLS and CDR2 YYNGEE. Trimming took off 5 bases at V and 6 bases at J, with 12 bases between the two ends. The CDR3 covers 12 residues. CDR3: CASSVQGGEQYF. CDR3 nucleotide sequence: TGTGCCAGCAGTGTGCAGGGCGGCGAGCAGTACTTC.